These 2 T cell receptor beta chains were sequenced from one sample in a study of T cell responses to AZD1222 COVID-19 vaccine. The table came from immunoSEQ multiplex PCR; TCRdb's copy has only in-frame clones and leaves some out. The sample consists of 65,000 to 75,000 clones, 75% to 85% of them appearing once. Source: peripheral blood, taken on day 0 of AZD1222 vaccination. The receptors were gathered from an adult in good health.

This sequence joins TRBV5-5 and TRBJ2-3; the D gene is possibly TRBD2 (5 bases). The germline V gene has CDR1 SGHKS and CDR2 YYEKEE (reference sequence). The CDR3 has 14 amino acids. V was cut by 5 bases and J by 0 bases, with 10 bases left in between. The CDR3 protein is CASRGGLSTDTQYF. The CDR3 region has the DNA TGTGCCAGCAGGGGCGGGCTAAGCACAGATACGCAGTATTTT.

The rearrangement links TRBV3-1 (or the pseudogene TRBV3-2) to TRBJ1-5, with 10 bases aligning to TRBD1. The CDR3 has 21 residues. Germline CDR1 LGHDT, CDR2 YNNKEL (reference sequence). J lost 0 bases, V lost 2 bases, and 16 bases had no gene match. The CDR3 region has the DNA TGTGCCAGCAGCCAACTAAGGCTCTGGAGGACAGGGGGGTATAGCAATCAGCCCCAGCATTTT. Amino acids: CASSQLRLWRTGGYSNQPQHF.